These 2 T cell receptor beta chains came from one sample sequenced in a study of T cell responses to AZD1222 COVID-19 vaccine. Sequencing was performed with immunoSEQ multiplex PCR; in TCRdb, only in-frame clones are kept and a portion is missing. This table holds about 130,000 clones, around 90% found once. The sample consisted of peripheral blood, taken on day 0 of AZD1222 vaccination. Receptor source: an adult in good health.

V usage is TRBV2 and J usage is TRBJ1-2, with TRBD1 identical over 7 bases. The V segment lost 4 bases and the J segment 3 bases; nucleotides outside the gene matches: 8. This CDR3 spans 15 amino acids. CDR1 is SNHLY and CDR2 is FYNNEI in the germline V gene. CDR3 protein: CASSALWTGDYGYTF. CDR3 bases: TGTGCCAGCAGTGCCCTATGGACAGGAGACTATGGCTACACCTTC. Using reference TRBV2 and TRBJ1-2 for the parts outside the CDR3, the full variable domain is EPEVTQTPSHQVTQMGQEVILRCVPISNHLYFYWYRQILGQKVEFLVSFYNNEISEKSEIFDDQFSVERPDGSNFTLKIRSTKLEDSAMYFCASSALWTGDYGYTFGSGTRLTVV.

The V gene is TRBV28, the J gene TRBJ1-5; TRBD1 agrees at 9 bases. Germline V gene data show CDR1 as MDHEN and CDR2 as SYDVKM. The CDR3 has 18 residues. J gave up 1 base and V 1 base, and 8 bases lay outside the gene matches. CDR3 amino acids: CASSLSRDRALSNQPQHF. In DNA, the CDR3 is TGTGCCAGCAGTTTATCCCGGGACAGGGCGTTAAGCAATCAGCCCCAGCATTTT. Full variable domain (outside the CDR3, taken from reference TRBV28 and TRBJ1-5): DVKVTQSSRYLVKRTGEKVFLECVQDMDHENMFWYRQDPGLGLRLIYFSYDVKMKEKGDIPEGYSVSREKKERFSLILESASTNQTSMYLCASSLSRDRALSNQPQHFGDGTRLSIL.